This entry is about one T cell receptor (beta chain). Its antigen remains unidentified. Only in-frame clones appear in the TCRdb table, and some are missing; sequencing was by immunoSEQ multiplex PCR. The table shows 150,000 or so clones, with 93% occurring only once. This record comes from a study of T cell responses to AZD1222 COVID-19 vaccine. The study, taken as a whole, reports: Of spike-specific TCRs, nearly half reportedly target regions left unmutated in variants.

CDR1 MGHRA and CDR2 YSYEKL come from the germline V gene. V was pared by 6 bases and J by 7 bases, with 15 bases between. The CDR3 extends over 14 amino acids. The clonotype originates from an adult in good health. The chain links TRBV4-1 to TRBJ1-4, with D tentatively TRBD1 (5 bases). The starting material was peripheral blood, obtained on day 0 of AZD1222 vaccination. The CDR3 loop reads CASRPTGGGEKLFF. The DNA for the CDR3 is TGCGCCAGCAGGCCGACGGGTGGGGGTGAAAAACTGTTTTTT.